The present TCR beta chain was sequenced within a study of control samples from healthy donors and cancer patients. Trimming removed 5 bases at V and 1 base at J, with 4 bases between. The CDR3 runs to 12 residues. Per germline, CDR1 MGHDK and CDR2 SYGVNS. The protocol was immunoSEQ multiplex PCR, while the TCRdb copy is restricted to in-frame clones and leaves out a portion. The profile shows about 40,000 clones, roughly 90% of them singletons. The rearrangement uses TRBV25-1 and TRBJ2-3; D not resolved. The source is a woman in her fifties or sixties in good health. Sequencing input: blood. CDR3 sequence (DNA): TGTGCCAGCAGTCGTGGCACAGATACGCAGTATTTT. Translating gives CASSRGTDTQYF.